This is a list of T cell receptor beta chains from one sample in a study of cytomegalovirus exposure and HLA in healthy donors. Here immunoSEQ multiplex PCR was the method, and the copy in TCRdb shows in-frame clones only, minus some. The table lists about 130,000 clones. The material sequenced was PBMCs. Every receptor here comes from a man aged 18-30 years in good health and CMV-seronegative. The CDR3 runs from the conserved cysteine through the conserved F or W. Fields, in order: J gene, D gene, V gene, CDR3 protein, CDR3 DNA. The D gene is left open where the match is weak.

TRBJ2-7	TRBD2	TRBV5-1	CASRKTSGSHEQYF	TGCGCCAGCAGGAAGACTAGCGGGAGCCACGAGCAGTACTTC
TRBJ2-7	TRBD2	TRBV9	CASSPQGGQSYEQYF	TGTGCCAGCAGCCCTCAGGGAGGGCAGTCCTACGAGCAGTACTTC
TRBJ1-4	.	TRBV20-1	CSARGPEKLFF	TGCAGTGCTAGAGGTCCAGAAAAACTGTTTTTT
TRBJ2-2	.	TRBV10-3	CALSGEARSTGELFF	TGTGCCTTGAGTGGGGAGGCAAGGAGCACCGGGGAGCTGTTTTTT
TRBJ2-3	TRBD2	TRBV11-3	CASSGPGLAGADTQYF	TGTGCCAGCAGCGGGCCGGGACTAGCGGGGGCAGATACGCAGTATTTT
TRBJ2-1	.	TRBV7-9	CASSLGGGANNEQFF	TGTGCCAGCAGCTTGGGGGGAGGAGCAAACAATGAGCAGTTCTTC
TRBJ1-4	TRBD1	TRBV5-1	CASSPRDRGDTNEKLFF	TGCGCCAGCAGCCCCCGGGACAGGGGCGATACTAATGAAAAACTGTTTTTT
TRBJ2-1	TRBD1	TRBV5-1	CASSPGTARNEQFF	TGCGCCAGCAGCCCAGGGACAGCACGAAATGAGCAGTTCTTC
TRBJ1-2	.	TRBV5-6	CASSLVRGRHYGYTF	TGTGCCAGCAGCTTGGTCAGGGGCCGCCACTATGGCTACACCTTC
TRBJ2-2	TRBD1	TRBV6-5	CASSYGTANTGELFF	TGTGCCAGCAGTTACGGGACAGCGAACACCGGGGAGCTGTTTTTT
TRBJ1-1	.	TRBV29-1	CSGATANTEAFF	TGCAGCGGAGCGACAGCCAACACTGAAGCTTTCTTT
TRBJ2-3	.	TRBV5-1	CASSPNTDTQYF	TGCGCCAGCAGCCCCAACACAGATACGCAGTATTTT
TRBJ2-4	TRBD2	TRBV4-1	CASSLSGLAGATGIQYF	TGCGCCAGCAGCCTATCGGGACTAGCGGGGGCGACGGGCATTCAGTACTTC
TRBJ1-4	.	TRBV5-1	CASSPQDGRKEKLFF	TGCGCCAGCAGCCCGCAAGACGGGAGGAAAGAAAAACTGTTTTTT
TRBJ1-5	.	TRBV27	CASSFSRVALGEPQHF	TGTGCCAGCAGTTTTAGCCGGGTCGCACTCGGGGAGCCCCAGCATTTT
TRBJ2-7	TRBD1	TRBV5-8	CASQGQGLYEQYF	TGTGCCAGCCAGGGACAGGGCCTCTACGAGCAGTACTTC
TRBJ1-3	TRBD1	TRBV15	CATSRTGQSNTIYF	TGTGCCACCAGCAGAACGGGACAGTCAAACACCATATATTTT
TRBJ2-5	TRBD1	TRBV4-3	CASSLMDREETQYF	TGCGCCAGCAGCCTTATGGACAGGGAAGAGACCCAGTACTTC
TRBJ1-2	.	TRBV7-2	CASSKPGGAHTLYGYTF	TGTGCCAGCAGCAAACCCGGGGGGGCACACACCCTCTATGGCTACACCTTC
TRBJ2-7	TRBD2	TRBV27	CASSLVASGSYEQYF	TGTGCCAGCAGTTTAGTAGCTAGCGGGAGCTACGAGCAGTACTTC
TRBJ2-5	TRBD2	TRBV15	CATRTSGQETQYF	TGTGCCACCAGGACTAGCGGTCAAGAGACCCAGTACTTC
TRBJ1-5	.	TRBV5-1	CASSLSTGVLSNQPQHF	TGCGCCAGCAGCTTGAGTACGGGAGTCTTAAGCAATCAGCCCCAGCATTTT
TRBJ2-4	.	TRBV10-1	CASFTPRAKNIQYF	TGCGCCAGCTTCACCCCCCGGGCCAAAAACATTCAGTACTTC
TRBJ1-1	.	TRBV18	CASSLKSDGGTEAFF	TGTGCCAGCTCCCTAAAGTCTGACGGGGGAACTGAAGCTTTCTTT
TRBJ2-1	.	TRBV6-5	CASSYRGSLRPNEQFF	TGTGCCAGCAGTTACAGGGGGAGTCTTCGACCTAATGAGCAGTTCTTC
TRBJ1-1	TRBD1	TRBV28	CASSTKQGANTEAFF	TGTGCCAGCAGTACAAAACAGGGGGCGAACACTGAAGCTTTCTTT
TRBJ1-1	.	TRBV5-1	CASSSKGSANTEAFF	TGCGCCAGCAGCTCAAAGGGGTCCGCGAACACTGAAGCTTTCTTT
TRBJ2-7	TRBD1	TRBV16	CASSEGTGVYEQYF	TGTGCCAGCAGCGAGGGGACAGGGGTCTACGAGCAGTACTTC
TRBJ2-7	.	TRBV19	CASSINTAYEQYF	TGTGCCAGTAGTATAAACACCGCCTACGAGCAGTACTTC
TRBJ2-1	.	TRBV9	CASADTRSSYNEQFF	TGTGCCAGCGCCGATACACGGAGCTCCTACAATGAGCAGTTCTTC
TRBJ1-1	.	TRBV28	CASSPNSYTEAFF	TGTGCCAGCAGCCCCAACTCATACACTGAAGCTTTCTTT
TRBJ2-7	.	TRBV2	CASTGQRSYEQYF	TGTGCCAGCACAGGACAGCGCTCCTACGAGCAGTACTTC
TRBJ2-7	.	TRBV27	CASSHDRSRLEGYEQYF	TGTGCCAGCAGTCACGACAGGTCCCGGCTTGAAGGCTACGAGCAGTACTTC
TRBJ2-3	.	TRBV4-3	CASSQVAEVPNTQYF	TGCGCCAGCAGCCAAGTAGCGGAAGTCCCGAATACGCAGTATTTT
TRBJ1-2	.	TRBV29-1	CSVESGVSYGYTF	TGCAGCGTTGAGTCTGGAGTTTCCTATGGCTACACCTTC
TRBJ2-5	.	TRBV2	CAGGTWPSQETQYF	TGTGCCGGAGGAACGTGGCCTTCGCAAGAGACCCAGTACTTC
TRBJ2-5	.	TRBV19	CASSRAVQETQYF	TGTGCCAGTAGTAGGGCAGTACAAGAGACCCAGTACTTC
TRBJ1-1	.	TRBV7-9	CASSLKGETTEAFF	TGTGCCAGCAGTTTGAAGGGGGAGACGACTGAAGCTTTCTTT
TRBJ2-3	TRBD2	TRBV7-9	CASSLGLAGTDTQYF	TGTGCCAGCAGCCTAGGACTAGCGGGCACAGATACGCAGTATTTT
TRBJ2-5	TRBD1	TRBV5-4	CASSSLLTGKETQYF	TGTGCCAGCAGCTCCCTCTTGACAGGGAAAGAGACCCAGTACTTC
TRBJ2-2	.	TRBV15	CATSRDLLDTGELFF	TGTGCCACCAGCAGAGATCTGTTAGACACCGGGGAGCTGTTTTTT
TRBJ2-5	.	TRBV7-9	CASSQWGEQYF	TGTGCCAGCAGCCAATGGGGGGAGCAGTACTTC
TRBJ2-5	.	TRBV5-1	CASSLASRTQETQYF	TGCGCCAGCAGCTTGGCCTCCAGAACCCAAGAGACCCAGTACTTC
TRBJ2-2	.	TRBV12-5	CASGLGTHTTGELFF	TGTGCTAGTGGTTTGGGTACACACACGACCGGGGAGCTGTTTTTT
TRBJ2-7	TRBD1	TRBV27	CASSTGQGAYEQYF	TGTGCCAGCAGTACGGGACAGGGGGCCTACGAGCAGTACTTC
TRBJ2-3	.	TRBV7-8	CASSLASNPSTQYF	TGTGCCAGCAGCTTAGCATCGAACCCTAGTACGCAGTATTTT